This TCR beta chain was retrieved from a study of type 1 and type 2 diabetes patients. Overall study context: T cells were magnetically sorted from PBMCs as CD4+ or CD8+ subsets. General study findings and limits: Type 2 diabetes patients had few highly-expanded CD4+ clones, median one.

The PCR template was genomic DNA. A primer set of 30 forward and 13 reverse primers amplified the CDR3. TCRdb redid the calling of the multiplex PCR reads with MiXCR, one entry per CDR3 protein. The sample holds 250,000 or so distinct CDR3 sequences, more than 40% seen once. Diabetic patients met standard criteria for type 1 or type 2 diabetes. No donor had another autoimmune disease or recent infection within four weeks. The CDR3 runs to 12 residues. The V end was cut by 0 bases, the J end by 6 bases, with 6 bases between. In germline, CDR1 is SQVTM, CDR2 ANQGSEA. Details on this clonotype: What it binds is unknown.

The sample consisted of peripheral blood mononuclear cells (PBMCs). V usage is TRBV29-1 and J usage is TRBJ2-1; D is unclear. The origin of this receptor is a man younger than 35 with type 2 diabetes. This CDR3 reads CSVEERSNEQFF. The CDR3 bases are TGCAGCGTTGAAGAAAGGAGCAATGAGCAGTTCTTC.